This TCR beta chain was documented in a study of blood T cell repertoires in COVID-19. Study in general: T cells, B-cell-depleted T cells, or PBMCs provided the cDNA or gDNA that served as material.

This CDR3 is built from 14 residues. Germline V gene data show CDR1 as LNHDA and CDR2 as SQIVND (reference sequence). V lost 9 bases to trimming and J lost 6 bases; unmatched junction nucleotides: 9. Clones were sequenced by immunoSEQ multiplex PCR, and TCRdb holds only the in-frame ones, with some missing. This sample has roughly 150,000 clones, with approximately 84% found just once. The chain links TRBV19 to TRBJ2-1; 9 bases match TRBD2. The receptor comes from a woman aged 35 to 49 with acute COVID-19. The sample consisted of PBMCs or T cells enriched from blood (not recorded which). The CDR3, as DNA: TGTGCCAGCACCTTCGGCGGGAGGGGCAATGAGCAGTTCTTC. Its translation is CASTFGGRGNEQFF.